Each of the 8 T cell receptor beta chains below was sequenced from the same sample in a study of CD8 T cells in ankylosing spondylitis. TCRdb re-called the 5' RACE reads with MiXCR, one entry per CDR3 protein. The sample lists 250,000 to 350,000 distinct CDR3 sequences, around 19% seen once, with around 7.8% in the top ten. The specimen was blood, either unsorted or a sorted T cell fraction (not recorded which). All receptors come from a male donor with ankylosing spondylitis or in good health (not recorded which).

J is TRBJ1-6 and V is TRBV5-1; D is undetermined. Germline CDR1 and CDR2: SGHRS and YFSETQ. The CDR3 runs 14 residues. V was cut by 0 bases and J by 5 bases, with 6 bases left in between. CDR3 residues: CASSLEQHNSPLHF. Here the CDR3 DNA reads TGCGCCAGCAGCTTGGAACAGCATAATTCACCCCTCCACTTT. The full variable domain, its missing parts supplied by reference TRBV5-1 and TRBJ1-6, is KAGVTQTPRYLIKTRGQQVTLSCSPISGHRSVSWYQQTPGQGLQFLFEYFSETQRNKGNFPGRFSGRQFSNSRSEMNVSTLELGDSALYLCASSLEQHNSPLHFGNGTRLTVT.

This clonotype was detected a few times. V is TRBV30 and J is TRBJ1-2; 8 nucleotides match TRBD1. CDR1 is GTSNPN and CDR2 is SVGIG in the germline V gene (reference sequence). Trimming took 6 bases from V and 6 from J; bases not matched to a gene: 9. The CDR3 loop spans 13 amino acids. Here the CDR3 DNA reads TGTGCCTGCACTCTACCAGGGGGCGATGGCTACACCTTC. The encoded protein is CACTLPGGDGYTF.

This clonotype was recorded at least ten times. The rearrangement joins TRBV29-1 to TRBJ2-1; D is undetermined. The CDR3 sequence is 11 residues long. Per the germline V gene, CDR1 is SQVTM and CDR2 is ANQGSEA. With 6 bases removed from V and 3 bases from J, the gap between germline ends came to 6 bases. This CDR3 is CSVPGYNEQFF. CDR3 sequence (DNA): TGCAGCGTCCCGGGCTACAATGAGCAGTTCTTC.

In its sample, this clonotype was seen a few times. The chain carries TRBV20-1 and TRBJ1-5; the match to TRBD1 covers 9 bases. V shed 1 base, J shed 0 bases, and the junction held 19 bases outside the gene matches. From germline, CDR1 is DFQATT and CDR2 SNEGSKA (reference sequence). The CDR3 covers 21 residues. CDR3 loop: CSARVRVGSDRGLYSNQPQHF. DNA for the CDR3: TGCAGTGCTAGAGTCCGTGTGGGATCGGACAGGGGCCTATATAGCAATCAGCCCCAGCATTTT.

The chain carries TRBV29-1 and TRBJ1-2; the D is unclear. The ends were cut back, 3 bases at V and 2 bases at J, with 7 bases in the middle. The CDR3 is made up of 12 amino acids. Germline V CDR1 and CDR2: SQVTM, ANQGSEA. CDR3: CSVDSQNYGYTF. CDR3 DNA sequence: TGCAGCGTTGATTCGCAGAACTATGGCTACACCTTC.

This clonotype was counted only a few times. This chain joins TRBV28 and TRBJ2-2; D is undetermined. The CDR3 length is 16 residues. The V gene's germline CDR1 is MDHEN and CDR2 SYDVKM. With 2 bases removed from V and 4 bases from J, the gap between germline ends came to 14 bases. The DNA for the CDR3 is TGTGCCAGCAGTTTAGGCACGGGTTGGGGCACCGGGGAGCTGTTTTTT. Encoded protein: CASSLGTGWGTGELFF.

This clonotype turned up a few times. This sequence joins TRBV5-1 and TRBJ1-1; possibly TRBD1 for D (5 bases). Germline V gene lookup returns CDR1 SGHRS and CDR2 YFSETQ. With 3 bases removed from V and 0 bases from J, the gap between germline ends came to 12 bases. This CDR3 is built from 15 residues. CDR3 bases: TGCGCCAGCAGCTCCCCGGGGGAGATGAACACTGAAGCTTTCTTT. It is translated as CASSSPGEMNTEAFF.

The chain uses TRBV12-3 or TRBV12-4 and TRBJ2-2; D may be TRBD2 (7 bases). Trimming left V 6 bases short and J 0 bases short, with 14 bases between. The CDR3 is 16 residues long. CDR3 in amino acids: CASRYRDYANTGELFF. The CDR3 DNA follows: TGTGCCAGCAGATACAGGGACTATGCGAACACCGGGGAGCTGTTTTTT.